The 31 T cell receptor beta chains listed next were all sequenced from one sample in a study of graft-versus-host responses after intestinal transplantation. The data were produced by immunoSEQ multiplex PCR, yet TCRdb's version contains in-frame clones alone and is incomplete. The sample has some 110,000 clones; over 85% are singletons. These receptors have no known antigen. The specimen was unstimulated CD4+ T cells sorted from spleen or lymph node cells, collected before transplant. All receptors derive from a human donor who was the organ donor for an intestinal transplant.

The rearrangement uses TRBV9 and TRBJ2-3; 13 nucleotides line up with TRBD2. J was trimmed by 1 base and V by 3 bases; bases with no gene match: 5. Per the germline V gene, CDR1 is SGDLS and CDR2 is YYNGEE. CDR3 length equals 17 residues. CDR3 loop: CASSAYGLAGGTDTQYF. In DNA form, the CDR3 reads TGTGCCAGCAGCGCGTACGGACTAGCGGGAGGCACAGATACGCAGTATTTT. Variable domain in full (rest from reference TRBV9 and TRBJ2-3): DSGVTQTPKHLITATGQRVTLRCSPRSGDLSVYWYQQSLDQGLQFLIQYYNGEERAKGNILERFSAQQFPDLHSELNLSSLELGDSALYFCASSAYGLAGGTDTQYFGPGTRLTVL.

The gene calls are TRBV2 and TRBJ1-2; TRBD1 aligns across 7 bases. The germline CDR1 and CDR2 sequences are SNHLY and FYNNEI. The CDR3 sequence is 13 residues long. Unmatched junction bases numbered 5, after V lost 4 bases and J lost 6 bases. The CDR3 protein is CASSGQGRDGYTF. The CDR3 DNA is TGTGCCAGCAGTGGACAGGGCCGAGATGGCTACACCTTC.

This clone was picked up a small number of times. The gene calls are TRBV7-2 and TRBJ2-1; the match to TRBD2 covers 8 bases. This CDR3 contains 14 residues. With V trimmed by 4 bases and J by 7 bases, 6 bases remained unmatched. Per germline, CDR1 SGHTA and CDR2 FQGNSA. The CDR3: CASSYVPGGNEQFF. CDR3 DNA: TGTGCCAGCAGCTACGTCCCGGGGGGGAATGAGCAGTTCTTC.

This clone was observed once. The V gene is TRBV2, the J gene TRBJ1-5, with D maybe TRBD1 (5 bases). Trimming shortened V by 2 bases and J by 1 base, and 9 bases separated the two germline ends. This CDR3 comprises 15 residues. CDR1 and CDR2 (germline): SNHLY, FYNNEI. CDR3 DNA: TGTGCCAGCAGTGAACAGGGAGGGAGCAATCAGCCCCAGCATTTT. It is translated as CASSEQGGSNQPQHF.

The rearrangement links TRBV6-5 to TRBJ1-4, with D possibly matching TRBD1 (5 bases). The germline V and J ends were trimmed by 5 bases and 5 bases, with 12 bases remaining between them. Germline CDR1 and CDR2: MNHEY and SVGAGI. The CDR3 is 14 residues long. The CDR3 DNA follows: TGTGCCAGCAGTCCCCCGGGACGGAATGAAAAACTGTTTTTT. Its translation is CASSPPGRNEKLFF.

The V gene is TRBV6-1, the J gene TRBJ2-2; 8 bases map to TRBD1. Trimming removed 3 bases from V and 0 bases from J; junction bases left unmatched: 3. Germline loops: CDR1 MNHNS, CDR2 SASEGT. This CDR3 has 16 amino acids. The CDR3 DNA reads as TGTGCCAGCAGTGATAGGACAGGGCCGAACACCGGGGAGCTGTTTTTT. Translated: CASSDRTGPNTGELFF.

This chain joins TRBV19 and TRBJ2-7; 10 bases map to TRBD2. The junction had 8 bases not matched to a gene; V was cut back by 8 bases and J by 7 bases. The germline gives CDR1 LNHDA, CDR2 SQIVND (reference sequence). CDR3 length: 13 amino acids. The CDR3 DNA is TGTGCCAGTGGGCTAGCGGGAGAGGGGGAGCAGTACTTC. This sequence encodes CASGLAGEGEQYF.

This clone was seen a single time. The chain links TRBV6-1 to TRBJ2-7; 12 nucleotides match TRBD1. The germline V gene encodes CDR1 MNHNS and CDR2 SASEGT. The CDR3 is 14 amino acids. Trimming took 0 bases from V and 6 from J; bases not matched to a gene: 0. Here the CDR3 reads CASSEAGQGAEQYF. CDR3 DNA: TGTGCCAGCAGTGAAGCGGGACAGGGGGCCGAGCAGTACTTC.

This chain joins TRBV7-9 and TRBJ2-3, with D maybe TRBD1 (5 bases). The germline gives CDR1 SEHNR, CDR2 FQNEAQ (reference sequence). The CDR3 is made up of 16 amino acids. The V end was cut by 1 base, the J end by 0 bases, with 11 bases between. The CDR3 sequence is CASSLDRSGSTDTQYF. The CDR3 DNA reads TGTGCCAGCAGCTTAGACCGGTCAGGGAGCACAGATACGCAGTATTTT.

The chain uses TRBV11-2 and TRBJ2-5, with 10 nucleotides matching TRBD2. Losses at the gene ends were 5 bases for V and 5 bases for J; bases not matched to a gene: 11. In germline, CDR1 is SGHAT, CDR2 FQNNGV. The CDR3 extends over 16 amino acids. CDR3 bases: TGTGCCAGCAGCCGCGTTTCTAGCGGGAGTCGGGAGACCCAGTACTTC. Its protein product is CASSRVSSGSRETQYF.

The V gene is TRBV7-3, the J gene TRBJ2-3, with D perhaps being TRBD1 or TRBD2 (7 bases each). The CDR3 contains 15 residues. The germline V gene encodes CDR1 SGHTA and CDR2 FQGTGA. V was clipped by 1 base and J by 5 bases, with 13 bases between them. The chain's CDR3 is CASSLSTGEGDTQYF. Here the CDR3 DNA reads TGTGCCAGCAGCTTAAGTACAGGGGAGGGAGATACGCAGTATTTT.

V is TRBV7-9 and J is TRBJ1-1; D not resolved. This CDR3 contains 15 residues. Deletions cut 2 bases from V and 0 bases from J, with 10 bases between. Germline-derived CDR1 and CDR2 are SEHNR and FQNEAQ (reference sequence). The CDR3 coding sequence is TGTGCCAGCAGCTTACCTCCCGGGATGAACACTGAAGCTTTCTTT. Protein product: CASSLPPGMNTEAFF.

CDR3 sequence (DNA): TGTGCCTGGACCCCAGACAGGGCGTACGAGCAGTACTTC. It encodes CAWTPDRAYEQYF. The V and J genes are TRBV30 and TRBJ2-7, with 7 bases fitting TRBD1. V dropped 4 bases and J dropped 4; count of bases not matched to a gene: 7. CDR3 length equals 13 residues. Germline V gene lookup returns CDR1 GTSNPN and CDR2 SVGIG (reference sequence). Full variable domain (missing parts from reference TRBV30 and TRBJ2-7): SQTIHQWPATLVQPVGSPLSLECTVEGTSNPNLYWYRQAAGRGLQLLFYSVGIGQISSEVPQNLSASRPQDRQFILSSKKLLLSDSGFYLCAWTPDRAYEQYFGPGTRLTVT.

The J gene is TRBJ1-2, the V gene TRBV6-5; 8 bases are shared with TRBD1. The germline CDR1 and CDR2 sequences are MNHEY and SVGAGI. The CDR3 is 14 amino acids. V shed 5 bases, J shed 8 bases, and the junction held 10 bases outside the gene matches. The CDR3 protein is CASSRQGALGGYTF. The CDR3 DNA is TGTGCCAGCAGTAGGCAGGGGGCATTAGGAGGCTACACCTTC.

V and J are TRBV10-3 and TRBJ2-7; TRBD2 matches at 10 bases. Trimming took 5 bases from V and 4 from J; bases not matched to a gene: 2. Germline loops: CDR1 ENHRY, CDR2 SYGVKD. CDR3 length equals 13 residues. CDR3 amino acids: CAISRTSGYEQYF. CDR3 nucleotide sequence: TGTGCCATCAGTAGGACTAGCGGTTACGAGCAGTACTTC.

The rearrangement joins TRBV6-6 to TRBJ2-7; perhaps TRBD2 as D (6 bases). Germline V gene sequence: CDR1 MNHNY, CDR2 SVGAGI (reference sequence). V shed 0 bases and J shed 3 bases, with 12 bases lying between them. The CDR3 is made up of 15 amino acids. CDR3 DNA: TGTGCCAGCAGTTACTCAGGTACGGGGGTCTACGAGCAGTACTTC. Translated, it gives CASSYSGTGVYEQYF.

The chain carries TRBV10-2 and TRBJ1-1, with D possibly matching TRBD1 (6 bases). The germline V gene has CDR1 WSHSY and CDR2 SAAADI. Trimming removed 4 bases at V and 1 base at J, with 10 bases between. This CDR3 has 14 residues. The CDR3, as DNA: TGCGCCAGCAGTGTGGGGGGCGAGAACACTGAAGCTTTCTTT. Translating it yields CASSVGGENTEAFF.

CDR3 loop: CATSREQGYSYEQYF. DNA of the CDR3: TGTGCCACCAGCAGAGAGCAGGGTTACTCCTACGAGCAGTACTTC. The chain is built from TRBV15 and TRBJ2-7, with D perhaps TRBD1 (5 bases). Trimming removed 0 bases from V and 0 bases from J, with 9 bases in between. The CDR3 loop spans 15 amino acids. CDR1 and CDR2 (germline): LNHNV, YYDKDF (reference sequence).

The chain couples TRBV29-1 to TRBJ2-3, with D possibly being TRBD1 (5 bases). V lost 3 bases to trimming and J lost 6 bases, with 13 bases between them. Germline V gene sequence: CDR1 SQVTM, CDR2 ANQGSEA. The CDR3 totals 13 residues. The CDR3, as DNA: TGCAGCGTTGACGGAGCGCCAGGGGATACGCAGTATTTT. Its protein product is CSVDGAPGDTQYF.

The chain carries TRBV18 and TRBJ2-3; 9 bases are a match to TRBD2. The CDR3 extends over 17 amino acids. Germline CDR1 is KGHSH and CDR2 is LQKENI. Trimming cost V 0 bases and J 5 bases; bases outside gene matches: 9. CDR3 loop: CASSPPKSGRQLDTQYF. The DNA for the CDR3 is TGTGCCAGCTCACCACCGAAGAGCGGGAGGCAGTTAGATACGCAGTATTTT. The complete variable domain, with remaining parts taken from reference TRBV18 and TRBJ2-3, reads NAGVMQNPRHLVRRRGQEARLRCSPMKGHSHVYWYRQLPEEGLKFMVYLQKENIIDESGMPKERFSAEFPKEGPSILRIQQVVRGDSAAYFCASSPPKSGRQLDTQYFGPGTRLTVL.

The chain combines TRBV6-6 with TRBJ1-3; D is unresolved. Trimming removed 6 bases at V and 3 bases at J, with 6 bases between. The length of the CDR3 is 12 residues. The germline V gene encodes CDR1 MNHNY and CDR2 SVGAGI (reference sequence). The CDR3 protein is CASSEIGNTIYF. CDR3 nucleotide sequence: TGTGCCAGCAGCGAGATTGGAAACACCATATATTTT.

The CDR3 loop is CASSPVGQETQYF. CDR3 DNA sequence: TGTGCCAGCTCACCTGTAGGCCAAGAGACCCAGTACTTC. The chain uses TRBV18 and TRBJ2-5; D is undetermined. The V gene's germline CDR1 is KGHSH and CDR2 LQKENI. The CDR3 totals 13 residues. Deletions cut 3 bases from V and 1 base from J, with 6 bases between.

This chain joins TRBV13 and TRBJ1-3; the D is unclear. This CDR3 region has 15 residues. In germline, CDR1 is PRHDT, CDR2 FYEKMQ (reference sequence). V lost 7 bases, J lost 1 base, and 14 bases lay in between. The CDR3 DNA reads TGTGCCAGCATGAATGGGCGGGGTTCTGGAAACACCATATATTTT. The encoded protein is CASMNGRGSGNTIYF.

The chain links TRBV4-2 to TRBJ2-1; 7 bases fit TRBD2. The CDR3 has 18 residues. Germline loops: CDR1 LGHNA, CDR2 YNFKEQ. V shed 0 bases, J shed 8 bases, and the junction held 16 bases outside the gene matches. CDR3 residues: CASSQDNVGGSGGDEQFF. DNA for the CDR3: TGTGCCAGCAGCCAAGATAACGTGGGAGGGAGCGGCGGGGATGAGCAGTTCTTC.

The J gene is TRBJ1-3, the V gene TRBV30; possibly TRBD1 for D (6 bases). This CDR3 region has 13 residues. Trimming pared 3 bases from V and 4 bases from J, leaving 10 bases between. Germline lookup yields CDR1 GTSNPN and CDR2 SVGIG (reference sequence). CDR3 in amino acids: CAWRTRGGNTIYF. The CDR3 DNA is TGTGCCTGGAGGACGAGGGGGGGAAACACCATATATTTT.

This clone was recorded once. The chain carries TRBV11-1 and TRBJ2-1, with D perhaps matching TRBD2 (6 bases). V lost 5 bases to trimming and J lost 2 bases, with 16 bases between them. The V gene's germline CDR1 is SGHAT and CDR2 FQDESV (reference sequence). The CDR3 totals 16 residues. The CDR3 sequence is CASSPFVSGTYNEQFF. The CDR3 bases are TGTGCCAGCAGCCCCTTTGTTAGCGGAACCTACAATGAGCAGTTCTTC.

The V call is TRBV7-9, the J call TRBJ1-3, with no clear D. V lost 0 bases and J 0 bases, leaving 9 bases between the germline ends. This CDR3 spans 16 amino acids. Germline V gene sequence: CDR1 SEHNR, CDR2 FQNEAQ (reference sequence). CDR3 DNA sequence: TGTGCCAGCAGCTTAGCTCGCCCGATCTCTGGAAACACCATATATTTT. This encodes CASSLARPISGNTIYF.

The chain is built from TRBV7-3 and TRBJ2-5; D assignment may be TRBD1 or TRBD2 (5 bases each). CDR1 is SGHTA, CDR2 FQGTGA, per germline. The V and J ends lost 3 bases and 1 base respectively, with 12 bases between them. The CDR3 extends over 15 amino acids. CDR3 protein: CASSFGGDRQETQYF. The CDR3 bases are TGTGCCAGCAGCTTTGGGGGAGACCGCCAAGAGACCCAGTACTTC.

The CDR3 sequence is CASSYMTHTEAFF. Here the CDR3 DNA reads TGTGCCAGCAGTTACATGACCCACACTGAAGCTTTCTTT. V usage is TRBV6-6 and J usage is TRBJ1-1; D gene uncertain. Trimming removed 2 bases at V and 3 bases at J, with 7 bases between. The CDR3 is 13 residues long. In germline, CDR1 is MNHNY, CDR2 SVGAGI (reference sequence).

This clone was counted a single time. The chain couples TRBV2 to TRBJ2-1; 8 bases agree with TRBD2. The CDR3 extends over 12 amino acids. Germline CDR1 SNHLY, CDR2 FYNNEI. With V trimmed by 5 bases and J by 9 bases, 3 bases remained unmatched. CDR3 protein: CASSNSGTEQFF. CDR3 DNA sequence: TGTGCCAGCAGTAATAGCGGGACTGAGCAGTTCTTC.

V and J are TRBV10-3 and TRBJ2-7, with 14 positions matching TRBD2. V dropped 0 bases and J dropped 2; count of bases not matched to a gene: 6. Germline CDR1 reads ENHRY; CDR2 reads SYGVKD. The CDR3 totals 18 residues. CDR3 nucleotide sequence: TGTGCCATCAGTGAGTCGTGGGGACTAGCGGGAGCCCCCTACGAGCAGTACTTC. Translation: CAISESWGLAGAPYEQYF.